A selection of T cell receptor beta chains follows, all from one sample in a study of OX40 agonist ivuxolimab in advanced cancers. Generated by immunoSEQ multiplex PCR, the TCRdb table keeps only in-frame clones and is missing some. The table includes 75,000 or so clones, less than 90% detected once. Source: CD4+ or CD8+ T cells sorted from blood, taken in a trial of the OX40 agonist ivuxolimab. These receptors originate from an adult with an advanced solid tumor such as melanoma, head and neck, liver or kidney cancer. Both conserved end residues are part of each CDR3. Each record gives: CDR3 protein, CDR3 DNA, clone size, J gene, V gene, D gene. D genes are given only for firm matches. The size of a clone is reported for some rows only, either as once, few or many, or as a class for expanded clones.

CASSRDGQGLISGYTF	TGCGCCAGCAGCCGAGATGGACAGGGCTTGATCAGTGGCTACACCTTC	once	TRBJ1-2	TRBV5-1	TRBD1
CASSPAGTGIGNYGYTF	TGTGCCAGCAGCCCGGCCGGGACAGGGATCGGTAACTATGGCTACACCTTC	NA	TRBJ1-2	TRBV5-4	TRBD1
CASSYTGQNTEAFF	TGTGCCAGCAGTTACACCGGACAAAACACTGAAGCTTTCTTT	NA	TRBJ1-1	TRBV6-5	NA
CASSVRQIDRNNEQFF	TGTGCCAGCAGCGTGAGGCAAATCGACAGGAACAATGAGCAGTTCTTC	NA	TRBJ2-1	TRBV5-6	NA
CASSPRGVTSTVTQYF	TGTGCCAGCAGCCCTAGAGGAGTGACTAGCACAGTCACGCAGTATTTT	NA	TRBJ2-3	TRBV9	TRBD2
CASSKGGLQETQYF	TGCGCCAGCAGCAAGGGAGGGTTACAAGAGACCCAGTACTTC	NA	TRBJ2-5	TRBV5-1	TRBD2
CASSPGTINEKLFF	TGTGCCAGCAGCCCAGGGACCATTAATGAAAAACTGTTTTTT	once	TRBJ1-4	TRBV7-9	NA
CASSRGSSGPNYGYTF	TGTGCCAGCAGCAGAGGGTCGTCAGGACCCAACTATGGCTACACCTTC	NA	TRBJ1-2	TRBV5-4	NA
CASSPYRFGDTEAFF	TGTGCCAGCAGCCCGTACAGATTCGGGGACACTGAAGCTTTCTTT	NA	TRBJ1-1	TRBV11-2	NA
CASSFGTTSGYFNEQYF	TGTGCCAGCAGCTTCGGCACCACTAGCGGGTATTTCAACGAGCAGTACTTC	NA	TRBJ2-7	TRBV7-9	TRBD2
CASSPAGDTQYF	TGTGCCAGCAGCCCGGCGGGGGATACGCAGTATTTT	NA	TRBJ2-3	TRBV9	NA
CASRAGGSHTQYF	TGTGCCAGCAGGGCGGGGGGTTCCCATACGCAGTATTTT	few	TRBJ2-3	TRBV28	TRBD2
CASSQGGGTGGYEQYF	TGCGCCAGCAGCCAAGGCGGGGGGACGGGAGGGTACGAGCAGTACTTC	NA	TRBJ2-7	TRBV4-1	TRBD2
CASSGTAANTGELFF	TGTGCCAGCAGTGGAACAGCTGCGAACACCGGGGAGCTGTTTTTT	NA	TRBJ2-2	TRBV2	NA
CASGTGGNTGELFF	TGTGCCAGCGGGACAGGGGGGAACACCGGGGAGCTGTTTTTT	once	TRBJ2-2	TRBV11-2	TRBD1
CASRSPFGSFRTEAFF	TGTGCCAGCAGATCTCCCTTCGGCAGCTTCCGCACTGAAGCTTTCTTT	NA	TRBJ1-1	TRBV28	NA
CASTGGISYNEQFF	TGTGCCAGCACTGGCGGGATCTCCTACAATGAGCAGTTCTTC	NA	TRBJ2-1	TRBV2	NA
CASSQEEGSSYEQYF	TGCGCCAGCAGCCAAGAGGAGGGCAGCTCCTACGAGCAGTACTTC	once	TRBJ2-7	TRBV4-1	NA
CASSPTGLQETQYF	TGTGCCAGCAGCCCGACAGGGCTCCAAGAGACCCAGTACTTC	NA	TRBJ2-5	TRBV7-3	TRBD1
CASSPNFLKRGKDTEAFF	TGTGCCAGCAGCCCCAATTTTCTTAAGAGGGGAAAGGACACTGAAGCTTTCTTT	once	TRBJ1-1	TRBV7-8	NA
CASSRLAGGHEQYF	TGTGCCAGCAGCCGACTAGCGGGGGGCCACGAGCAGTACTTC	NA	TRBJ2-7	TRBV11-3	TRBD2
CASSSPHRRYLTSGDINEQFF	TGTGCCAGCAGTTCACCTCACAGGCGGTACCTGACTAGCGGGGACATCAATGAGCAGTTCTTC	NA	TRBJ2-1	TRBV27	TRBD2